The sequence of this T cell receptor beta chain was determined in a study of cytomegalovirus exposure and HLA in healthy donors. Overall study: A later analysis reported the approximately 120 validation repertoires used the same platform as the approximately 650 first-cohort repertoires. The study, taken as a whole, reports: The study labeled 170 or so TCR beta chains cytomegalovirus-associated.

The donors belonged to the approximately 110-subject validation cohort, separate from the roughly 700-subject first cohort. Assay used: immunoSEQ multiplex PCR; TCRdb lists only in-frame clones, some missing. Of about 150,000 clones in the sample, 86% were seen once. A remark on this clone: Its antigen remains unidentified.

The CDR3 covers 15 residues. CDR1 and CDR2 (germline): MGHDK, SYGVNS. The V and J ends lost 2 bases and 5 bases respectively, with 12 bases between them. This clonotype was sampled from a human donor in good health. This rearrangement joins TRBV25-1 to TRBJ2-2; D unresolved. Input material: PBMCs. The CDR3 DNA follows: TGTGCCAGCAGTGAACTTTTCCAGGAAACCGGGGAGCTGTTTTTT. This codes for CASSELFQETGELFF.